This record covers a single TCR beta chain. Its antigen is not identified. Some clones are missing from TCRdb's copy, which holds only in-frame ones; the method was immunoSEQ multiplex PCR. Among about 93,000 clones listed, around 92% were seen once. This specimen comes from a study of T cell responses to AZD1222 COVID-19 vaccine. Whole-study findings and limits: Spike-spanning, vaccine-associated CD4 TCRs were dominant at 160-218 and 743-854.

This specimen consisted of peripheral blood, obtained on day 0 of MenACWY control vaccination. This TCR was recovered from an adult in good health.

The CDR3 protein is CAISESRGSPGANVLTF. CDR3 nucleotide sequence: TGTGCCATCAGTGAGTCGAGGGGGAGTCCTGGGGCCAACGTCCTGACTTTC. The genes are TRBV10-3 and TRBJ2-6, with D possibly TRBD1 on 6 matching bases. In germline, CDR1 is ENHRY, CDR2 SYGVKD. V was shortened by 0 bases and J by 2 bases, with 11 bases between the two germline ends. The CDR3 is made up of 17 amino acids.